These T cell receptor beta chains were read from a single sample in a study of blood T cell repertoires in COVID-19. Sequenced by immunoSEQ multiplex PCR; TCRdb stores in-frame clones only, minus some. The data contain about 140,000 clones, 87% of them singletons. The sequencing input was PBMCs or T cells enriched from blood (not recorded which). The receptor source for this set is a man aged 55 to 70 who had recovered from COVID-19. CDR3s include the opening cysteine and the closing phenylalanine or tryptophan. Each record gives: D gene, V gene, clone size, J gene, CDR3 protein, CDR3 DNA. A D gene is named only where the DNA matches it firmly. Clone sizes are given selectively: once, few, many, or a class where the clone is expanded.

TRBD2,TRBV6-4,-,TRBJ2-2,CASSGTSGGANSGELFF,TGTGCCAGCAGTGGGACTAGCGGGGGTGCGAACTCCGGGGAGCTGTTTTTT
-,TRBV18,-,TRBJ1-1,CASSPVQGDTEAFF,TGTGCCAGCTCACCAGTACAGGGTGACACTGAAGCTTTCTTT
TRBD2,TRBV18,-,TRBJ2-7,CASSPLTSGRTGEQYF,TGTGCCAGCTCACCACTAACTAGCGGGAGGACGGGGGAGCAGTACTTC
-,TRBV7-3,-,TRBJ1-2,CASSPTRAGSNYGYTF,TGTGCCAGCAGCCCCACTCGGGCAGGGTCTAACTATGGCTACACCTTC
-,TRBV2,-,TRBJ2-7,CASSENRGKGYEQYF,TGTGCCAGCAGTGAAAATAGGGGGAAAGGGTACGAGCAGTACTTC
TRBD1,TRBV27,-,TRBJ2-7,CASSPPGQGYTYEQYF,TGTGCCAGCAGTCCCCCGGGACAGGGGTACACCTACGAGCAGTACTTC
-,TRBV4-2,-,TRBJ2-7,CASSREGEFSEQYF,TGTGCCAGCAGCCGGGAGGGGGAATTCTCCGAGCAGTACTTC
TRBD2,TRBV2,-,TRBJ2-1,CASSEGLAGYNEQFF,TGTGCCAGCAGTGAAGGACTAGCGGGGTACAATGAGCAGTTCTTC
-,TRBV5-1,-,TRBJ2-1,CASGNSLPYNEQFF,TGCGCCAGCGGTAACAGCCTCCCCTACAATGAGCAGTTCTTC
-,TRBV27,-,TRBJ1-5,CASSLRGGGPQPQHF,TGTGCCAGCAGTTTACGAGGGGGGGGGCCCCAGCCCCAGCATTTT
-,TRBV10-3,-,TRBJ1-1,CAISERALGANTEAFF,TGTGCCATCAGTGAGAGAGCCCTTGGTGCGAACACTGAAGCTTTCTTT
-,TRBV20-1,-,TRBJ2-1,CSAGWEHEQFF,TGCAGTGCGGGCTGGGAGCATGAGCAGTTCTTC
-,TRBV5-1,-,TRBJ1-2,CASSKGMTDYGYTF,TGCGCCAGCAGCAAGGGGATGACAGACTATGGCTACACCTTC
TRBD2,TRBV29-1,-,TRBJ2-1,CSADDPSGTYNEQFF,TGCAGCGCCGACGACCCTAGCGGGACCTACAATGAGCAGTTCTTC
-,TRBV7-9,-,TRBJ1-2,CASSLESGAYTF,TGTGCCAGCAGCTTAGAGTCAGGGGCCTACACCTTC
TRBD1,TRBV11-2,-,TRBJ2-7,CASSLETGPYEQYF,TGTGCCAGCAGCTTAGAGACAGGGCCTTACGAGCAGTACTTC
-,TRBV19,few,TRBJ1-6,CASNPGVLGSPLHF,TGTGCCAGTAACCCCGGGGTTTTGGGTTCACCCCTCCACTTT
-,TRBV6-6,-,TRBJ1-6,CASSRRTASSYNSPLHF,TGTGCCAGCAGTCGGCGGACAGCCTCCTCCTATAATTCACCCCTCCACTTT
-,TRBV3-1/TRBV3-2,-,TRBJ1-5,CASSQGVRENQPQHF,TGTGCCAGCAGCCAAGGGGTTCGGGAGAATCAGCCCCAGCATTTT
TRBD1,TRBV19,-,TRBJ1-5,CASRAGTGGNQPQHF,TGTGCCAGTAGGGCCGGGACAGGGGGAAATCAGCCCCAGCATTTT
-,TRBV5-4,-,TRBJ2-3,CASSPGGGTDTQYF,TGTGCCAGCAGCCCAGGGGGAGGTACAGATACGCAGTATTTT
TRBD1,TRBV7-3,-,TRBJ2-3,CASSLQGRTDTQYF,TGTGCCAGCAGTTTACAGGGGCGCACAGATACGCAGTATTTT
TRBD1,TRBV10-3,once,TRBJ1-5,CAIGDREGGNQPQHF,TGTGCCATCGGGGACAGGGAAGGGGGCAATCAGCCCCAGCATTTT
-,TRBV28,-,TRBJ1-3,CASIEKNRANTIYF,TGTGCCAGCATAGAGAAGAACAGGGCAAACACCATATATTTT
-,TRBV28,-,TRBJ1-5,CASSLQGGNQPQHF,TGTGCCAGCAGTTTACAGGGAGGGAATCAGCCCCAGCATTTT
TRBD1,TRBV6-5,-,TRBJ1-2,CASSTRQGGSYTF,TGTGCCAGCAGCACTAGACAGGGTGGTAGCTACACCTTC
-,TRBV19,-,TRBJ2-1,CASSLGFSISNEQFF,TGTGCCAGTAGTTTAGGTTTTTCCATTAGCAATGAGCAGTTCTTC
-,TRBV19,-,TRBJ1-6,CASSMRDGRGSPLHF,TGTGCCAGTAGTATGAGGGACGGGAGGGGCTCACCCCTCCACTTT
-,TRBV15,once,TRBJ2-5,CATSRDRAGETQYF,TGTGCCACCAGCAGAGATCGCGCAGGGGAGACCCAGTACTTC
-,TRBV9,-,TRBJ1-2,CASSGQGYTF,TGTGCCAGCTCGGGTCAAGGCTACACCTTC
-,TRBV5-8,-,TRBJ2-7,CASSLASSYEQYF,TGTGCCAGCAGCTTGGCGTCCTCCTACGAGCAGTACTTC
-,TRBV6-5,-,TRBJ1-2,CASSPGLSGYTF,TGTGCCAGCAGCCCGGGACTTTCGGGCTACACCTTC
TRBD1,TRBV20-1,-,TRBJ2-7,CSARAGTGLHEQYF,TGCAGTGCTCGTGCCGGGACAGGGCTACACGAGCAGTACTTC
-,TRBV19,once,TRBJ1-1,CASSQQGLGTEAFF,TGTGCCAGTAGTCAGCAGGGGCTGGGCACTGAAGCTTTCTTT
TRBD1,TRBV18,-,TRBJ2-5,CASSPPNDRGQETQYF,TGTGCCAGCTCACCACCCAATGACAGGGGTCAAGAGACCCAGTACTTC
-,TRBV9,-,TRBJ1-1,CASSPHSPEAFF,TGTGCCAGCAGCCCCCACTCGCCTGAAGCTTTCTTT
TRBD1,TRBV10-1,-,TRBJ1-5,CASLFLGQGIGSNQPQHF,TGCGCCAGTTTATTCTTAGGACAGGGGATAGGGAGCAATCAGCCCCAGCATTTT
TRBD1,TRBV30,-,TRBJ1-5,CAWSADRGSYSNQPQHF,TGTGCCTGGAGTGCGGACAGGGGGTCCTATAGCAATCAGCCCCAGCATTTT
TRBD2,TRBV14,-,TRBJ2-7,CASSPGLADYEQYF,TGTGCCAGCAGCCCGGGACTAGCGGATTACGAGCAGTACTTC
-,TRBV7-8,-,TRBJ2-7,CASSPRPAGRRNDEQYF,TGTGCCAGCAGCCCCCGTCCAGCGGGCAGGAGGAACGACGAGCAGTACTTC
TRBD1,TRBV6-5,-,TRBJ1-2,CASSYSDRGYGYTF,TGTGCCAGCAGTTACTCGGACAGGGGCTATGGCTACACCTTC
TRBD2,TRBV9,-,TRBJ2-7,CASSVGGTVSSYEQYF,TGTGCCAGCAGCGTGGGGGGGACCGTGAGCTCCTACGAGCAGTACTTC
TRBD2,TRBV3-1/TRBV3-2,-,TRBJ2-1,CASSQGAGSSYNEQFF,TGTGCCAGCAGCCAAGGAGCGGGAAGCTCCTACAATGAGCAGTTCTTC
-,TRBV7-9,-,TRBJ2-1,CASSSTGHPIF,TGTGCCAGCAGCTCCACAGGGCATCCAATCTTC